Shown below are 10 T cell receptor beta chains from a single sample sequenced in a study of T cells of healthy individuals. Each CDR3 protein is one row after TCRdb ran MiXCR on the 5' RACE reads. The table records roughly 76,000 distinct CDR3 sequences, roughly 5% of them present only once. The receptors were sampled from a female donor in good health.

Many counts were recorded for this clonotype. V is TRBV6-1 and J is TRBJ1-5; TRBD1 might be the D (6 bases). Germline CDR1 and CDR2: MNHNS and SASEGT. V lost 5 bases and J lost 7, with 12 bases in between. This CDR3 has 13 amino acids. CDR3 bases: TGTGCCAGCAGTAACAGGGAAGGACAGCCCCAGCATTTT. Translation gives CASSNREGQPQHF.

This rearrangement joins TRBV5-6 to TRBJ1-1; D call uncertain. The CDR3 totals 12 residues. Trimming stripped 3 bases from V and 7 bases from J, with 10 bases between. Germline assignment: CDR1 SGHDT and CDR2 YYEEEE. The CDR3 DNA sequence: TGTGCCAGCAGCTCGCGGCAGTTTGAAGCTTTCTTT. Protein: CASSSRQFEAFF.

The chain has TRBV7-9 and TRBJ2-7, with TRBD1 as a possible D gene (5 bases). CDR3 length: 15 amino acids. V lost 1 base and J lost 5, with 15 bases in between. From germline, CDR1 is SEHNR and CDR2 FQNEAQ (reference sequence). The CDR3, as DNA: TGTGCCAGCAGCTTAGAACACGCGAAAGGGGACGAGCAGTACTTC. Translation: CASSLEHAKGDEQYF.

The table lists this clonotype with a few counts. The V gene is TRBV27, the J gene TRBJ2-7; 7 bases agree with TRBD1. V was pared by 8 bases and J by 1 base, with 5 bases of the junction left unmatched. This CDR3 has 13 amino acids. Germline CDR1 MNHEY, CDR2 SMNVEV (reference sequence). The chain's CDR3 is CASAPGQSYEQYF. As DNA, the CDR3 is TGTGCCAGCGCTCCGGGACAGTCCTACGAGCAGTACTTC.

The chain joins TRBV5-5 to TRBJ1-5, with 9 bases aligning to TRBD1. The germline gives CDR1 SGHKS, CDR2 YYEKEE (reference sequence). J gave up 5 bases and V 7 bases, and 10 bases lay outside the gene matches. The CDR3 contains 15 residues. In DNA, the CDR3 is TGTGCCAGCGCCCATTGGGGACAGGGAGATCAGCCCCAGCATTTT. Amino acids: CASAHWGQGDQPQHF.

This clonotype was counted at least ten times. The chain recombines TRBV4-1 with TRBJ2-3; 7 bases line up with TRBD2. J was trimmed by 2 bases and V by 3 bases; bases with no gene match: 8. Per germline, CDR1 MGHRA and CDR2 YSYEKL. This CDR3 contains 16 residues. The CDR3, as DNA: TGCGCCAGCAGCCATCCCCTAGCGGCATACACAGATACGCAGTATTTT. Translating gives CASSHPLAAYTDTQYF.

This clonotype has ten or more counts. V is TRBV28 and J is TRBJ2-6; unclear D gene. The CDR3 sequence is 16 residues long. V lost 5 bases to trimming and J lost 0 bases, with 11 bases between them. The germline V gene has CDR1 MDHEN and CDR2 SYDVKM. CDR3 in DNA: TGTGCCAGCAGTCCCGTCCCGAGCTCTGGGGCCAACGTCCTGACTTTC. This codes for CASSPVPSSGANVLTF.

The rearrangement uses TRBV5-4 and TRBJ2-5; TRBD2 might be the D (7 bases). CDR3 size: 15 residues. Per the germline V gene, CDR1 is SGHNT and CDR2 is YYREEE (reference sequence). V lost 2 bases and J 5 bases, leaving 16 bases between the germline ends. The CDR3 is CASSLPGRGRETQYF. CDR3 in DNA: TGTGCCAGCAGCTTACCAGGGCGGGGGCGTGAGACCCAGTACTTC.

This clonotype was detected ten times or more. This chain links TRBV18 with TRBJ2-1, with D perhaps TRBD1 (5 bases). Looked up from germline, CDR1 is KGHSH and CDR2 is LQKENI. V dropped 3 bases and J dropped 9 bases, with 12 bases sitting between them. The length of the CDR3 is 13 residues. Here the CDR3 DNA reads TGTGCCAGCTCACCTGACAGTTTGGGTGAGCAGTTCTTC. It is translated as CASSPDSLGEQFF.

Regarding this clonotype: Given a much more abundant clone one base away, this may be a read error. J is TRBJ2-7 and V is TRBV5-1; D perhaps matches TRBD2 (6 bases). Germline assignment: CDR1 SGHRS and CDR2 YFSETQ. The CDR3 totals 16 residues. The CDR3 coding sequence is TGCGCCTGCAGCCTGGGAGGTTTGGGGCGAAGATACGAGCAGTACTTC. Its translation: CACSLGGLGRRYEQYF.